The rows below give T cell receptor beta chains drawn from one sample of a study of T cell clones after liver transplantation. Only in-frame clones appear in the TCRdb table, and some are missing; sequencing was by immunoSEQ multiplex PCR. The table has 50,000 to 70,000 clones, 70% seen once. Sequences were derived from CD4+ T cells from blood, sampled at the roughly 16-month timepoint. The receptors stem from a human patient who received a liver transplant. Some T cells may have originated in the graft donor. Both conserved end residues are part of each CDR3. D genes are given only for firm matches. Clone size appears in some rows only: once, few, many, or a class for an expanded clone.

V	size	J	D	CDR3	DNA
TRBV9	-	TRBJ2-2	TRBD2	CASSVGTSHTGELFF	TGTGCCAGCAGCGTGGGGACTAGCCACACCGGGGAGCTGTTTTTT
TRBV7-9	-	TRBJ1-4	-	CASSLNLEKLFF	TGTGCCAGCAGCTTAAATCTCGAAAAACTGTTTTTT
TRBV19	many	TRBJ1-6	-	CASEGQGHSPLHF	TGTGCCAGTGAAGGGCAGGGGCATTCACCCCTCCACTTT
TRBV5-1	-	TRBJ2-3	-	CASSRGSTDTQYF	TGCGCCAGCAGTCGGGGGAGCACAGATACGCAGTATTTT
TRBV19	-	TRBJ1-1	-	CASSTDRDRDEAFF	TGTGCCAGTAGTACCGACCGGGATAGGGACGAAGCTTTCTTT
TRBV2	few	TRBJ1-2	TRBD1	CASSVWTGNYGYTF	TGTGCCAGCAGTGTCTGGACAGGGAACTATGGCTACACCTTC
TRBV11-3	medium-sized	TRBJ1-1	TRBD1	CASSTGQGQAEAFF	TGTGCCAGCAGCACAGGACAGGGGCAGGCAGAAGCTTTCTTT
TRBV5-1	-	TRBJ1-1	-	CASSLVWGSTEAFF	TGCGCCAGCAGCTTGGTTTGGGGAAGCACTGAAGCTTTCTTT
TRBV19	few	TRBJ2-1	-	CASSIGIGPGDEQFF	TGTGCCAGTAGTATAGGGATAGGGCCCGGGGATGAGCAGTTCTTC
TRBV28	-	TRBJ1-1	TRBD1	CASSTTGVYTEAFF	TGTGCCAGCAGTACAACAGGGGTATACACTGAAGCTTTCTTT
TRBV25-1	-	TRBJ1-5	-	CASSESGNQPQHF	TGTGCCAGCAGTGAATCGGGAAATCAGCCCCAGCATTTT
TRBV5-1	once	TRBJ2-5	-	CASSRGPTEPQYF	TGCGCCAGCAGTCGGGGACCCACGGAGCCCCAGTACTTC
TRBV19	-	TRBJ1-1	-	CASQGQSGTEAFF	TGTGCCTCTCAGGGCCAGTCAGGGACTGAAGCTTTCTTT
TRBV10-3	-	TRBJ2-5	-	CAISELQETQYF	TGTGCCATCAGTGAGCTCCAAGAGACCCAGTACTTC
TRBV19	-	TRBJ2-2	TRBD2	CASSIALAGGLELFF	TGTGCCAGTAGTATAGCTCTAGCGGGAGGATTGGAGCTGTTTTTT
TRBV7-9	-	TRBJ1-6	-	CASSRAGASGSYNSPLHF	TGTGCCAGCAGTCGCGCCGGGGCTTCGGGCTCCTATAATTCACCCCTCCACTTT
TRBV5-1	-	TRBJ1-4	TRBD1	CASRTGEGEKLFF	TGCGCCAGCAGGACAGGGGAGGGTGAAAAACTGTTTTTT
TRBV28	-	TRBJ2-7	-	CASSEGGSSYEQYF	TGTGCCAGCAGTGAGGGGGGTAGCTCCTACGAGCAGTACTTC
TRBV5-1	-	TRBJ2-7	TRBD1	CASTSSLRDRAYEQYF	TGCGCCAGCACCTCTTCCCTCCGGGACAGGGCCTACGAGCAGTACTTC
TRBV4-3	-	TRBJ2-2	TRBD2	CASSQLAGAGELFF	TGCGCCAGCAGCCAACTAGCGGGAGCCGGGGAGCTGTTTTTT
TRBV2	-	TRBJ2-1	TRBD2	CASRGLLAESYNEQFF	TGTGCCAGCAGAGGCTTACTAGCGGAGAGTTACAATGAGCAGTTCTTC
TRBV9	few	TRBJ2-3	TRBD2	CASSVRTSGRGTDTQYF	TGTGCCAGCAGCGTTAGGACTAGCGGGAGGGGTACAGATACGCAGTATTTT
TRBV6-1	-	TRBJ2-5	-	CASTLPPLAQETQYF	TGTGCCAGCACCCTTCCCCCACTAGCCCAAGAGACCCAGTACTTC
TRBV6-6	-	TRBJ2-5	-	CASSYGGREGETQYF	TGTGCCAGCAGTTACGGCGGCAGGGAAGGGGAGACCCAGTACTTC
TRBV7-2	-	TRBJ2-5	TRBD2	CASSLATSGRLETQYF	TGTGCCAGCAGCTTAGCGACTAGCGGGAGATTGGAGACCCAGTACTTC
TRBV7-2	-	TRBJ2-5	TRBD1	CASSLDRVGTQYF	TGTGCCAGCAGCTTGGACAGGGTGGGGACCCAGTACTTC
TRBV4-3	once	TRBJ2-1	TRBD2	CASSQGASGINEQFF	TGCGCCAGCAGCCAAGGTGCTAGCGGGATCAATGAGCAGTTCTTC
TRBV2	-	TRBJ1-5	TRBD1	CASSEDRGSYSNQPQHF	TGTGCCAGCAGTGAAGACAGGGGATCCTATAGCAATCAGCCCCAGCATTTT
TRBV4-1	-	TRBJ1-6	TRBD1	CASSQALDRDYNSPLHF	TGCGCCAGCAGCCAAGCCCTGGACAGGGATTATAATTCACCCCTCCACTTT
TRBV5-1	-	TRBJ2-3	TRBD1	CASSRTDRGMGTDTQYF	TGCGCCAGCAGCCGAACGGACAGGGGAATGGGCACAGATACGCAGTATTTT
TRBV28	-	TRBJ1-1	-	CASSTVGLGGEAFF	TGTGCCAGCAGTACAGTAGGGCTAGGTGGTGAAGCTTTCTTT
TRBV5-1	-	TRBJ2-5	-	CASRYQTGTKETQYF	TGCGCCAGCAGATACCAGACAGGGACTAAAGAGACCCAGTACTTC
TRBV19	few	TRBJ1-1	-	CASSIITGTVNTEAFF	TGTGCCAGTAGTATTATTACAGGGACGGTGAACACTGAAGCTTTCTTT
TRBV7-2	-	TRBJ1-3	-	CASSFVQSGNTIYF	TGTGCCAGCAGCTTCGTTCAGAGTGGAAACACCATATATTTT
TRBV11-2	-	TRBJ2-5	TRBD1	CASSTGQQETQYF	TGTGCCAGCAGCACGGGACAGCAAGAGACCCAGTACTTC
TRBV5-1	once	TRBJ1-1	-	CASSLGEENTEAFF	TGCGCCAGCAGCTTGGGGGAGGAAAACACTGAAGCTTTCTTT
TRBV11-2	-	TRBJ1-1	-	CASSYTGTQEAFF	TGTGCCAGCAGCTATACCGGGACGCAAGAAGCTTTCTTT
TRBV9	-	TRBJ2-4	-	CASSVKDIQYF	TGTGCCAGCAGCGTAAAGGACATTCAGTACTTC
TRBV11-2	-	TRBJ2-5	TRBD2	CASSLEGLAGPSTKAQYF	TGTGCCAGCAGCTTAGAGGGACTAGCGGGGCCTTCGACGAAGGCCCAGTACTTC
TRBV10-3	-	TRBJ1-1	-	CAISEGQNTEAFF	TGTGCCATCAGTGAAGGGCAGAACACTGAAGCTTTCTTT
TRBV11-2	-	TRBJ1-6	TRBD1	CASSPRQGRSPLHF	TGTGCCAGCAGCCCGAGACAGGGGAGATCACCCCTCCACTTT
TRBV5-1	-	TRBJ2-1	TRBD2	CASSLFTSGSSHNEQFF	TGCGCCAGCAGCTTGTTTACTAGCGGGAGTTCCCACAATGAGCAGTTCTTC
TRBV7-2	-	TRBJ1-1	-	CASSLAEGSKTEAFF	TGTGCCAGCAGCTTAGCAGAGGGGAGTAAGACTGAAGCTTTCTTT
TRBV9	many	TRBJ1-1	-	CASSVVPEKNTEAFF	TGTGCCAGCAGCGTAGTACCGGAAAAGAACACTGAAGCTTTCTTT
TRBV6-5	-	TRBJ2-1	TRBD2	CASSYSSGSGYNEQFF	TGTGCCAGCAGTTACTCGAGCGGGAGTGGGTACAATGAGCAGTTCTTC